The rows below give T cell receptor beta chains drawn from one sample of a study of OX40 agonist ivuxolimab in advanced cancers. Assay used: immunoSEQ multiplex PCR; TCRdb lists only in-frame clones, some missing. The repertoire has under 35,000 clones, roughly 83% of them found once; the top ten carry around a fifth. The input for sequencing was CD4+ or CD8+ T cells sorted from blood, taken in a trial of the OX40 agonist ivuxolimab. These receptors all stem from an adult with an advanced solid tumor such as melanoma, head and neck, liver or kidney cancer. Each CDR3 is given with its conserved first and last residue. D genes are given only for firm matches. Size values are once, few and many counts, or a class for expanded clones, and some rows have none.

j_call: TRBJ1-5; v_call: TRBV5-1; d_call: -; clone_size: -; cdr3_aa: CASRVTLGGQPQHF; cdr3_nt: TGCGCCAGCAGGGTTACTCTAGGCGGCCAGCCCCAGCATTTT
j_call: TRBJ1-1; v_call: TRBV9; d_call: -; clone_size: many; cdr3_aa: CASSVTDNTEAFF; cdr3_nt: TGTGCCAGCAGCGTAACGGATAACACTGAAGCTTTCTTT
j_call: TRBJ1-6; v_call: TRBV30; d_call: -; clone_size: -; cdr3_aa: CAWFDGGSSPLHF; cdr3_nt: TGTGCCTGGTTTGATGGGGGTAGTTCACCCCTCCACTTT
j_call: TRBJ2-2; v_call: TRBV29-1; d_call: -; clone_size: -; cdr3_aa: CSVPFGGFGGELFF; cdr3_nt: TGCAGCGTGCCCTTCGGAGGGTTTGGCGGGGAGCTGTTTTTT
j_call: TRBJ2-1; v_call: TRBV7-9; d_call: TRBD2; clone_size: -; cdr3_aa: CASSSIAGGSYNEQFF; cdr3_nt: TGTGCCAGCAGCTCTATAGCGGGAGGATCCTACAATGAGCAGTTCTTC
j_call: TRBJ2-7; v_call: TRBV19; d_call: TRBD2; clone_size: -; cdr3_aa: CASSAAGARLYEQYF; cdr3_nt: TGTGCCAGTAGTGCAGCGGGAGCCCGCCTCTACGAGCAGTACTTC
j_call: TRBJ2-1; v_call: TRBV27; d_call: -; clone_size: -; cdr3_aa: CASSSGSNYNEQFF; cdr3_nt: TGTGCCAGCAGTAGCGGGTCTAATTACAATGAGCAGTTCTTC
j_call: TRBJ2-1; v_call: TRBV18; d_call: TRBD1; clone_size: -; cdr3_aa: CASSPWDSSYNEQFF; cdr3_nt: TGTGCCAGCTCACCCTGGGACAGCTCCTACAATGAGCAGTTCTTC
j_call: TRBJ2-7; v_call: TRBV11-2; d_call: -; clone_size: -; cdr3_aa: CASSLGNEQYF; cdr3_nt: TGTGCCAGCAGCTTAGGGAACGAGCAGTACTTC
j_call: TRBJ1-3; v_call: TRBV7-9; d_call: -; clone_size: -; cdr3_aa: CASSLVQLSGNTIYF; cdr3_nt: TGTGCCAGCAGCTTAGTCCAGCTCTCTGGAAACACCATATATTTT
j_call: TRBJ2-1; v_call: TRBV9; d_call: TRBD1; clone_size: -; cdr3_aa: CASSLRDRGYNEQFF; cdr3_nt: TGTGCCAGCAGCCTCCGGGACAGGGGTTACAATGAGCAGTTCTTC
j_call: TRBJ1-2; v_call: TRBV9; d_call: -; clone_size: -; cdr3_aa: CASSPSGPQSNTF; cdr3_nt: TGTGCCAGCAGCCCCTCCGGGCCCCAGTCTAACACCTTC
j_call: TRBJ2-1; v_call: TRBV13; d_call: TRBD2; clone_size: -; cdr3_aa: CASRVLRGGLDEQFF; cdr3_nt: TGTGCCAGCAGGGTCTTGCGGGGGGGCTTGGATGAGCAGTTCTTC
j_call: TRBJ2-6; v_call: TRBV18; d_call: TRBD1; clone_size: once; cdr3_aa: CASSPGTGDAGANVLTF; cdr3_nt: TGTGCCAGCTCACCAGGGACAGGGGACGCTGGGGCCAACGTCCTGACTTTC
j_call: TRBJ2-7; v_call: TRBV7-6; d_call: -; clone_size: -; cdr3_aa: CASSLLRGLEQYF; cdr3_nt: TGTGCCAGCAGCTTATTAAGGGGTCTCGAGCAGTACTTC
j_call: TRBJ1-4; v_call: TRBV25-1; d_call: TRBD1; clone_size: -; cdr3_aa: CASSESPGGNREKLFF; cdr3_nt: TGTGCCAGCAGTGAATCCCCAGGGGGGAATAGGGAAAAACTGTTTTTT
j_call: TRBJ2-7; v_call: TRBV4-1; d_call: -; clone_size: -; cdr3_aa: CASSQGNEQYF; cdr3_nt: TGCGCCAGCAGCCAGGGCAACGAGCAGTACTTC
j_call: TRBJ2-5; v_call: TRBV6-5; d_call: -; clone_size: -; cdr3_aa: CASSYSLRVQETQYF; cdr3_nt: TGTGCCAGCAGTTACTCCCTTCGCGTCCAAGAGACCCAGTACTTC
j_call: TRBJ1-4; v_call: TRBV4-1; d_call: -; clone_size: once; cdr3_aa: CASSQDPQGRINEKLFF; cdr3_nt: TGCGCCAGCAGCCAAGATCCTCAAGGCCGGATAAATGAAAAACTGTTTTTT
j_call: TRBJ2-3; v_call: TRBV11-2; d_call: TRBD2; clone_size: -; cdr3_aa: CASSQREGGADTQYF; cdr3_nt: TGTGCCAGCAGCCAGAGGGAGGGCGGGGCAGATACGCAGTATTTT
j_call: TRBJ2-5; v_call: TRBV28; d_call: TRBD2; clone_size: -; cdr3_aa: CASSLLAGFKETQYF; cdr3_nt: TGTGCCAGCAGCCTACTAGCGGGGTTCAAAGAGACCCAGTACTTC
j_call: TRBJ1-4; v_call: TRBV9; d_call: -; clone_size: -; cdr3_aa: CASSVGGSTNEKLFF; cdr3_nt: TGTGCCAGCAGCGTAGGGGGTTCCACTAATGAAAAACTGTTTTTT
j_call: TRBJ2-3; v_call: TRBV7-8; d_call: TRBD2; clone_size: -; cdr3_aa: CASVSGRARVTDTQYF; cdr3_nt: TGTGCCAGCGTTAGCGGGAGGGCCAGGGTAACAGATACGCAGTATTTT
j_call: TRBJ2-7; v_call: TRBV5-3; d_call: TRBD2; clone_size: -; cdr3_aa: CASSFGTSAYEQYF; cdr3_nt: TGTGCCAGCAGCTTTGGGACTAGCGCCTACGAGCAGTACTTC
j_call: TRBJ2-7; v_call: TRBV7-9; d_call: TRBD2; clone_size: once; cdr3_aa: CASSPTSGNYEQYF; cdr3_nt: TGTGCCAGCAGCCCCACTAGCGGGAACTACGAGCAGTACTTC
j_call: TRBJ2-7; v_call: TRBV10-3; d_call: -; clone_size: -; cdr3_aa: CAISDGSSYEQYF; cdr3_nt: TGTGCCATCAGTGATGGGAGCTCCTACGAGCAGTACTTC
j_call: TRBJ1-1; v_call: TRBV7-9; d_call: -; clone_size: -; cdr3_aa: CASSSRVDAEAFF; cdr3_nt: TGTGCCAGCAGCTCAAGGGTGGATGCTGAAGCTTTCTTT
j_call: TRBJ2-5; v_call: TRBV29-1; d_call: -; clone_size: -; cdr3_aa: CSVVWGETQYF; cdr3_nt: TGCAGCGTTGTATGGGGAGAGACCCAGTACTTC
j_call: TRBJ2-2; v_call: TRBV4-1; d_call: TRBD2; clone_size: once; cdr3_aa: CASSHFLTSGRGGELFF; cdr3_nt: TGCGCCAGCAGCCACTTCCTCACTAGCGGGAGAGGCGGGGAGCTGTTTTTT
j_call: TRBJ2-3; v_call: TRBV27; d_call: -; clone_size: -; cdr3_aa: CASSLKWRAAGMWADTQYF; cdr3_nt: TGTGCCAGCAGTTTAAAATGGCGAGCTGCGGGAATGTGGGCAGATACGCAGTATTTT
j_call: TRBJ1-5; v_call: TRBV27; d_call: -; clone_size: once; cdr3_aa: CASSLSAGMAGSQPQHF; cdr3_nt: TGTGCCAGCAGTTTATCTGCGGGGATGGCAGGGTCTCAGCCCCAGCATTTT
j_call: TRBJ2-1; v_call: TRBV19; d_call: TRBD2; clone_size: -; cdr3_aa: CASSWTSGSYYNEQFF; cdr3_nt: TGTGCCAGTAGCTGGACTAGCGGGAGTTATTACAATGAGCAGTTCTTC
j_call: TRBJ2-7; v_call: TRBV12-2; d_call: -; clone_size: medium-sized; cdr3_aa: CASRLAQGPHYEQYF; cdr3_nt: TGTGCAAGTCGCTTAGCGCAGGGACCGCACTACGAGCAGTACTTC
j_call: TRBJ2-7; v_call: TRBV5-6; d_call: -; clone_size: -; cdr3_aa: CASSLDRASFTEQYF; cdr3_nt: TGTGCCAGCAGCTTGGACAGGGCCTCTTTCACCGAGCAGTACTTC
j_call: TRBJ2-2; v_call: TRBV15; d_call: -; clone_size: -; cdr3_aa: CATSNSRAGELFF; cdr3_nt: TGTGCCACCAGCAACTCAAGGGCCGGGGAGCTGTTTTTT
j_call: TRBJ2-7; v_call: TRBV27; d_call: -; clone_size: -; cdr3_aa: CASSLWGHEQYF; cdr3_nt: TGTGCCAGCAGTTTATGGGGCCACGAGCAGTACTTC
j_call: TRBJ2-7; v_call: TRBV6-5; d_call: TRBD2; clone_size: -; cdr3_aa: CASTQGGRGYEQYF; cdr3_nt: TGTGCCAGCACCCAGGGCGGGAGAGGGTACGAGCAGTACTTC
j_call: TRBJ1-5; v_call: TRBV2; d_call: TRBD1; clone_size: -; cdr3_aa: CASVGTGNQPQHF; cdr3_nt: TGTGCCAGCGTTGGGACAGGCAATCAGCCCCAGCATTTT